A single sample gave rise to the 22 T cell receptor beta chains below, sequenced in a study of blood T cell repertoires in COVID-19 (dated by TCRdb to 2019 to 2021). The library was built by means of the immunoSEQ multiplex PCR assay. As stored in TCRdb, this immuneACCESS dataset retains in-frame rearrangements with V and J assigned. A fraction of the clones does not appear; measured against another copy, unresolved V genes explain less than half of the discrepancy, and the remainder lacks a known reason. Here the sample has roughly 200,000 clones; roughly 80% occur a single time. The ten top clones hold roughly 5.6% of the sample. The sample consisted of peripheral blood. Receptor source: a woman aged 40 to 49 with COVID-19, enrolled during active disease.

The gene calls are TRBV27 and TRBJ1-2, with D perhaps matching TRBD1 (6 bases). The V and J ends lost 2 bases and 8 bases respectively, with 18 bases between them. Per the germline V gene, CDR1 is MNHEY and CDR2 is SMNVEV (reference sequence). CDR3 length: 15 amino acids. As DNA, the CDR3 is TGTGCCAGCAGTTTAAACCTACAGGGATCCGGGGGCTACACCTTC. The encoded protein is CASSLNLQGSGGYTF.

The chain joins TRBV10-3 to TRBJ2-7; TRBD1 agrees at 7 bases. V was pared by 3 bases and J by 7 bases, with 6 bases of the junction left unmatched. CDR3 size: 13 residues. Germline CDR1 and CDR2: ENHRY and SYGVKD. The CDR3 loop is CAISESTGFEQYF. The CDR3 nucleotides read TGTGCCATCAGTGAATCGACAGGGTTTGAGCAGTACTTC.

This clone has more than one count but fewer than ten. The chain combines TRBV2 with TRBJ2-3, with TRBD2 identical over 10 bases. Trimming at V came to 8 bases and at J to 0 bases, leaving 8 bases not matched to a gene. The CDR3 is made up of 16 amino acids. Looked up from germline, CDR1 is SNHLY and CDR2 is FYNNEI. For the CDR3, the DNA is TGTGCCAGCCTAGCGGGGGAGACTTTTAGCACAGATACGCAGTATTTT. It translates to CASLAGETFSTDTQYF.

The chain is built from TRBV30 and TRBJ1-2; D is ambiguous. The CDR3 length is 14 residues. CDR1 and CDR2 from the germline V gene are GTSNPN and SVGIG (reference sequence). V lost 0 bases to trimming and J lost 4 bases, with 12 bases between them. CDR3 bases: TGTGCCTGGAGTGTACACGGGTCCAGCTATGGCTACACCTTC. This encodes CAWSVHGSSYGYTF.

This sequence joins TRBV6-2 or TRBV6-3 and TRBJ2-2; TRBD1 is a possible D gene (5 bases). This CDR3 region has 14 residues. The germline V gene has CDR1 MNHEY and CDR2 SVGEGT. The ends were cut back, 2 bases at V and 2 bases at J, with 6 bases in the middle. Here the CDR3 reads CASSYDSNTGELFF. The CDR3 DNA follows: TGTGCCAGCAGTTACGACAGTAACACCGGGGAGCTGTTTTTT.

The V gene is TRBV5-1, the J gene TRBJ2-3, with a tentative D call TRBD1 (5 bases). The CDR3 totals 15 residues. Looked up from germline, CDR1 is SGHRS and CDR2 is YFSETQ. V lost 5 bases to trimming and J lost 0 bases, with 13 bases between them. The CDR3 nucleotides are TGCGCCAGCAGAAGAACAGGACCTAGCACAGATACGCAGTATTTT. Amino acid sequence: CASRRTGPSTDTQYF.

The chain links TRBV2 to TRBJ1-5; no clear D. The CDR3 length is 13 residues. V was pared by 2 bases and J by 5 bases, with 7 bases between. CDR1 SNHLY and CDR2 FYNNEI come from the germline V gene. The CDR3 DNA sequence: TGTGCCAGCAGTGAAAAATACTATCAGCCCCAGCATTTT. It codes for CASSEKYYQPQHF.

This clone appeared a single time. The J gene is TRBJ1-1, the V gene TRBV23-1, with 10 bases matching TRBD1. TRBV23-1 is assigned to the ORF class and has an uncertain function. There are 17 residues in the CDR3. J was trimmed by 0 bases and V by 3 bases; bases with no gene match: 7. The CDR3 here is CASSHHGQGGMNTEAFF. Here the CDR3 DNA reads TGCGCCAGCAGTCATCACGGACAGGGGGGCATGAACACTGAAGCTTTCTTT.

This rearrangement joins TRBV5-1 to TRBJ2-5; D is ambiguous. Germline V gene sequence: CDR1 SGHRS, CDR2 YFSETQ. The V end lost 2 bases, the J end lost 3 bases, and 11 bases lay between the germline ends. The CDR3 spans 14 residues. The CDR3 reads CASSFLPGEETQYF. The CDR3, as DNA: TGCGCCAGCAGCTTTCTACCGGGTGAAGAGACCCAGTACTTC.

The chain has TRBV12-5 and TRBJ1-1; possibly TRBD1 for D (5 bases). V was clipped by 1 base and J by 6 bases, with 18 bases between them. The germline V gene encodes CDR1 LGHNT and CDR2 FRNRAP. This CDR3 spans 16 amino acids. The CDR3 loop reads CASGLGPGAGPAEAFF. DNA for the CDR3: TGTGCTAGTGGTTTGGGGCCTGGGGCAGGGCCAGCTGAAGCTTTCTTT.

V and J are TRBV6-5 and TRBJ2-7; 7 bases are a match to TRBD1. The CDR3 is 13 amino acids. V was pared by 0 bases and J by 5 bases, with 1 base of the junction left unmatched. CDR1 is MNHEY and CDR2 is SVGAGI in the germline V gene. CDR3 in DNA: TGTGCCAGCAGTTACTCGACAGGGCACGAGCAGTACTTC. Residues: CASSYSTGHEQYF.

The chain carries TRBV29-1 and TRBJ2-1; TRBD1 matches 9 bases. The CDR3 contains 13 residues. Germline assignment: CDR1 SQVTM and CDR2 ANQGSEA. Trimming at V came to 6 bases and at J to 2 bases, leaving 2 bases not matched to a gene. CDR3 sequence: CSVGQGPYNEQFF. In DNA form, the CDR3 reads TGCAGCGTCGGACAGGGGCCCTACAATGAGCAGTTCTTC.

The V call is TRBV5-6, the J call TRBJ1-6; possible D gene TRBD1, 5 bases. Trimming left V 0 bases short and J 0 bases short, with 10 bases between. Germline V gene lookup returns CDR1 SGHDT and CDR2 YYEEEE. The CDR3 contains 17 residues. The CDR3 DNA reads TGTGCCAGCAGCTTGGGGGGCAGGAGCTCCTATAATTCACCCCTCCACTTT. Its protein product is CASSLGGRSSYNSPLHF.

This clone was detected only a few times. CDR3 sequence: CASSQATQVHSPLHF. The CDR3 DNA sequence: TGCGCCAGCAGCCAAGCTACGCAGGTTCATTCACCCCTCCACTTT. The V and J genes are TRBV4-3 and TRBJ1-6; D uncertain. The ends were cut back, 1 base at V and 8 bases at J, with 12 bases in the middle. CDR1 is LGHNA, CDR2 YSLEER, per germline. The length of the CDR3 is 15 residues.

The genes are TRBV3-1 (or the pseudogene TRBV3-2) and TRBJ2-2; D uncertain. Trimming pared 3 bases from V and 0 bases from J, leaving 8 bases between. The CDR3 extends over 15 amino acids. Germline-derived CDR1 and CDR2 are LGHDT and YNNKEL (reference sequence). The chain's CDR3 is CASSQNNANTGELFF. CDR3 nucleotide sequence: TGTGCCAGCAGCCAGAACAATGCGAACACCGGGGAGCTGTTTTTT.

The rearrangement joins TRBV7-2 to TRBJ1-1; the D is unclear. The CDR3 spans 13 residues. Germline V gene sequence: CDR1 SGHTA, CDR2 FQGNSA. The V and J ends lost 3 bases and 3 bases respectively, with 8 bases between them. The CDR3 bases are TGTGCCAGCAGCTTTACTGTGGACACTGAAGCTTTCTTT. It yields the protein CASSFTVDTEAFF.

The chain links TRBV5-1 to TRBJ1-4, with D perhaps TRBD1 (6 bases). From germline, CDR1 is SGHRS and CDR2 YFSETQ. Deletions cut 7 bases from V and 4 bases from J, with 17 bases between. This CDR3 has 15 residues. CDR3 coding DNA: TGCGCCAGCGGACAACAGGGTCTGGATAATGAAAAACTGTTTTTT. This codes for CASGQQGLDNEKLFF.

On this clone: A read error may explain this, as a much larger clone is one base away. For the CDR3, the DNA is TGTGCCAGCAGCTTAGAGGCGGTAGCCTACAATGAGCAGTTCTTC. It encodes CASSLEAVAYNEQFF. This sequence joins TRBV7-8 and TRBJ2-1; D is unclear. Germline V lookup: CDR1 SGHVS, CDR2 FQNEAQ. The CDR3 is made up of 15 amino acids. V was trimmed by 1 base and J by 2 bases, leaving 9 bases between them.

The chain uses TRBV4-2 and TRBJ2-3; D possibly corresponds to TRBD1 (5 bases). V lost 4 bases and J 0 bases, leaving 8 bases between the germline ends. CDR1 and CDR2 from the germline V gene are LGHNA and YNFKEQ. The CDR3 spans 14 residues. CDR3 DNA: TGTGCCAGCAGCCGACAGACTAGCACAGATACGCAGTATTTT. Amino acids: CASSRQTSTDTQYF.

The CDR3: CASSQGYRVEQPQHF. As DNA, the CDR3 is TGCGCCAGCAGCCAAGGCTACAGGGTAGAACAGCCCCAGCATTTT. The chain is built from TRBV4-1 and TRBJ1-5, with D tentatively TRBD1 (6 bases). This CDR3 has 15 amino acids. Trimming cost V 1 base and J 7 bases, with 14 bases left between them. CDR1 and CDR2 (germline): MGHRA, YSYEKL.

This chain connects TRBV5-1 to TRBJ1-2, with 7 bases aligning to TRBD1. Trimming took 2 bases from V and 5 from J; bases not matched to a gene: 6. Germline assignment: CDR1 SGHRS and CDR2 YFSETQ. The CDR3 runs to 14 residues. The CDR3 region is CASSLGQELYGYTF. DNA of the CDR3: TGCGCCAGCAGCTTAGGACAGGAGCTTTATGGCTACACCTTC. Together with reference TRBV5-1 and TRBJ1-2, the CDR3 gives the full variable domain: KAGVTQTPRYLIKTRGQQVTLSCSPISGHRSVSWYQQTPGQGLQFLFEYFSETQRNKGNFPGRFSGRQFSNSRSEMNVSTLELGDSALYLCASSLGQELYGYTFGSGTRLTVV.

The chain combines TRBV7-8 with TRBJ1-5; D is perhaps TRBD1 (5 bases). The V gene's germline CDR1 is SGHVS and CDR2 FQNEAQ. CDR3 length: 14 amino acids. Trimming removed 3 bases at V and 4 bases at J, with 10 bases between. CDR3 bases: TGTGCCAGCAGCTTGATGACAGAGAATCAGCCCCAGCATTTT. Residues: CASSLMTENQPQHF.